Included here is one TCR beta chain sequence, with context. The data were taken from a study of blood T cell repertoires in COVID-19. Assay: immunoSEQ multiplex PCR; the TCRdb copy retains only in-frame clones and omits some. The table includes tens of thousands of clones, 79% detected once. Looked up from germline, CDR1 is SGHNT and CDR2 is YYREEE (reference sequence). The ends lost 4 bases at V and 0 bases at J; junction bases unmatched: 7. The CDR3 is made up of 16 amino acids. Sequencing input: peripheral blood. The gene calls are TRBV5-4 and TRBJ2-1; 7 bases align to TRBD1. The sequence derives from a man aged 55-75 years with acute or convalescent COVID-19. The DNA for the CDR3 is TGTGCCAGCAGCGTCCGGACAGGAAGCTCCTACAATGAGCAGTTCTTC. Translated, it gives CASSVRTGSSYNEQFF.